The subject of this entry is one T cell receptor (beta chain). This clone was counted once. The antigen it recognizes is unknown. No clone much larger than this one lies a single base away; base qualities are absent. Genomic DNA underwent TCRB CDR3 sequencing using the immunoSEQ assay. The authors processed their data as follows. Patient CD8+ clones larger than 1% were compared against published virus-specific TCRB sequences, and only a few matched. Only productive TCRB rearrangements were included in the analyses. Clonality was calculated as a Shannon entropy-based productive clonality index, and a clone was defined by a unique TCRB CDR3 sequence. To calculate repertoire overlap between two samples, the template counts of each clone were considered relative to each sample's total templates. Flow cytometry-measured V-gene usage correlated with V-gene usage from TCRB sequencing, with a Spearman r of 0.55 to 0.7. Sourced from immuneACCESS, this table was stored by TCRdb with only in-frame sequences that have V and J called. A share of the clones is absent; for the studies checked, an unresolved V gene accounts for under half, and the remainder has no known explanation. The DNA gave D and trimming, while V, J and clone size come from that table. Counted in this sample were some 18,000 clones; 80% of them appeared once. The ten largest clones take up roughly 28% of the sample.

From its cysteine to its phenylalanine, the CDR3 spans 14 amino acids. Only the CDR3 part of the read is kept: 42 bases, read in frame from the first base. For CDR1 and CDR2, the germline V gene (reference sequence) lists SEHNR and FQNEAQ. Deletion took 2 bases off V and 4 bases off J, with a span of 11 bases between the germline ends. These data come from a study of somatic mutations in cytotoxic T cells in rheumatoid arthritis (dated by TCRdb to about 2017). General notes on the study: Patient peripheral blood (approximately 30 ml EDTA) was drawn right after diagnosis and before any treatment started. Some T-cell populations stained with V beta antibodies were sorted by flow on a FACSAria II or Sony SH800 to nearly 100% purity, with sorted V beta1+ cells additionally subjected to TCRB sequencing. The study asked whether expanded CD8+ T-cell clones in newly diagnosed, untreated rheumatoid arthritis carry somatic mutations, and used TCRB deep sequencing to characterize clonality. For 60 to 80 rheumatoid arthritis patients and some 21 healthy controls, TCRB deep sequencing was carried out. Patient and control groups had essentially identical median ages.

Positive magnetic bead selection on an AutoMACS was used to isolate CD4+ and CD8+ cells, with flow cytometry used to check purity. After a first flow cytometry screen using a TCR V beta antibody panel, clonal expansions were characterized through TCRB deep sequencing of sorted CD8+ fractions. Peripheral blood mononuclear cells were isolated by Ficoll-Paque PLUS density gradient separation. DNA was extracted from CD4-enriched, CD8-enriched or PBMC samples with Nucleospin Tissue or Tissue XS kits and quantified with a Qubit 2.0 fluorometer. Results the study describes overall, beyond this receptor: No adjustment for multiple comparisons was made for the slight TRBV07 underrepresentation in patients. There was no significant difference in CD8+ T-cell clonality between rheumatoid arthritis patients and age-matched healthy controls. It was unknown which antigens the expanded CD8+ clones targeted, and their absence from virus-specific databases did not exclude viral specificity. The largest CD8+ clone made up more than 20% of CD8+ cells in about an eighth of the roughly 65 patients, and blood and synovial fluid shared several identical CD8+ TCRB sequences. CD8+ clonality increased with age in patients (Spearman r ≈ 0.5) but not in healthy controls.

The sequence joins TRBV7-9 to TRBJ2-5; the D region possibly corresponds to TRBD1 (5 bases align). Sequenced: CD8+ T cells sorted from blood. The clonotype was recovered from an adult with rheumatoid arthritis. The sequence in DNA is TGTGCCAGCAGCTTAATATATCAGGGAGAGACCCAGTACTTC. It encodes CASSLIYQGETQYF.